This entry is about one T cell receptor (beta chain). The data were taken from a study of CD8 T cells in Susac syndrome. TCR beta sequencing covered blood CD8+ and CD4+ T cells. Both CD4+ and CD8+ T cells were negatively isolated, and TEMRA cells underwent FACS enrichment. The ends lost 5 bases at V and 5 bases at J; junction bases unmatched: 6. This CDR3 spans 15 amino acids. Germline V lookup: CDR1 SEHNR, CDR2 FQNEAQ (reference sequence). With random hexamers, roughly 0.5 to 1 ug RNA was reverse transcribed. The method of amplification for TCR beta CDR3 was immunoSEQ multiplex PCR, covering 54 Vbeta and 13 Jbeta. TCRdb fed the immunoSEQ multiplex PCR reads into MiXCR, producing one record per CDR3 protein. The data contain 300,000 to 350,000 distinct CDR3 sequences, just over 90% of them singletons.

This receptor was taken from a human donor with multiple sclerosis. What was sequenced was CD4+ T cells from PBMCs. V is TRBV7-9 and J is TRBJ2-1; 10 bases align to TRBD2. CDR3 residues: CASSPISGRDNEQFF. DNA of the CDR3: TGTGCCAGCAGCCCGATCAGCGGGAGGGACAATGAGCAGTTCTTC.